This T cell receptor (beta chain) came from a study of regulatory T cells in long-lasting Graves disease. Time point here: newly diagnosed GD, antithyroid drugs for less than 3 months. Scientists built the TCR library using RNA that was extracted from PBMCs. Peripheral blood, roughly 10 milliliters of it, was drawn into EDTA tubes. Study results and caveats: Few sampled subjects may have lowered accuracy. Reduced TCR diversity was observed in persistent Graves' patients versus newly diagnosed patients.

Assembly of TCR beta libraries relied on iRepertoire HTBI primers together with Arm-PCR of CDR3 regions. TCRdb reprocessed the multiplex PCR reads with MiXCR, giving one entry per CDR3 protein. The repertoire includes 350,000 to 400,000 distinct CDR3 sequences, roughly a sixth of them detected once, and around a fifth sits in the top ten. This clonotype occurred a few times. Its cognate antigen is unknown. The CDR3 contains 12 residues. Germline V gene sequence: CDR1 WSHSY, CDR2 SAAADI. Trimming removed 5 bases at V and 6 bases at J, with 11 bases between. This material consisted of peripheral blood mononuclear cells (PBMCs), taken at new diagnosis, from a patient treated with antithyroid drugs. This receptor was identified in a female donor with Graves disease. V and J are TRBV10-2 and TRBJ2-7; possible D gene TRBD2, 5 bases. CDR3 sequence: CASSHSGGEQYF. CDR3 DNA sequence: TGCGCCAGCAGTCACAGTGGAGGCGAGCAGTACTTC.